This T cell receptor beta chain was captured in a study of identical twins. Broader study findings: With abundant cord blood beta clonotypes, insertions were fewer; memory repertoires showed no such pattern. The study found weaker excess twin sharing in beta out-of-frame sequences.

As regards this clonotype: Antigen specificity is unknown. At one of its ends the junction is not consistent with the germline gene, which may arise from a read error.

This CDR3 region has 19 residues. The germline V gene has CDR1 SSHAT and CDR2 FNYEAQ (reference sequence). Via MiXCR, TCRdb re-called the 5' RACE reads, giving one row per CDR3 protein. The table has 210,000 or so distinct CDR3 sequences, 7.5% seen once. In addition, the sample was reused for a study of yellow fever vaccine responses in identical twins.

J is TRBJ2-3 and V is TRBV7-7, with a possible D match to TRBD2 (7 bases). Sequenced: memory (CD45RO+) T cells sorted from blood. The sequence was collected from a woman aged 18-35 years in good health. For the CDR3, the DNA is TGTGCCAGCAGCTTAACGCGTGGGGGGGGGGACACCCCCACACATACGCAGTATTTT. It is translated as CASSLTRGGGDTPTHTQYF.